A single sample gave rise to the 11 T cell receptor beta chains below, sequenced in a study of blood T cell repertoires in COVID-19 (dated by TCRdb to about 2020). Library prep was done by the immunoSEQ multiplex PCR assay. Drawn from immuneACCESS, this table holds only the in-frame rearrangements with V and J called that TCRdb kept. Clones are partly lost; checked studies trace under half to an unresolved V gene and leave the rest unexplained. The sample table contains around 91,000 clones; only one count was recorded for 70% to 80% of them. Jointly, the top ten make up around 18% of the sample. Material for sequencing was peripheral blood. These TCRs come from a woman of 80 years or more with active or convalescent COVID-19.

This rearrangement joins TRBV10-3 to TRBJ2-3; 11 bases fit TRBD2. J lost 2 bases, V lost 2 bases, and 6 bases had no gene match. This CDR3 has 17 amino acids. CDR1 is ENHRY and CDR2 is SYGVKD in the germline V gene. CDR3 coding DNA: TGTGCCATCAGTGAGAGGGGACTAGCGGCAAACACAGATACGCAGTATTTT. Amino acid sequence: CAISERGLAANTDTQYF.

The chain is built from TRBV27 and TRBJ2-3; D is possibly TRBD2 (6 bases). V lost 5 bases to trimming and J lost 5 bases, with 17 bases between them. The CDR3 is 15 amino acids. Germline V CDR1 and CDR2: MNHEY, SMNVEV (reference sequence). CDR3 protein: CASSPGLLGGDTQYF. In DNA, the CDR3 is TGTGCCAGCAGTCCGGGACTGCTCGGGGGAGATACGCAGTATTTT.

The CDR3 is CASSIGTGELEQYF. The CDR3 DNA reads TGTGCCAGCAGCATCGGGACAGGGGAACTCGAGCAGTACTTC. This chain uses TRBV7-8 with TRBJ2-7; 10 nucleotides agree with TRBD1. Unmatched junction bases numbered 7, after V lost 5 bases and J lost 6 bases. Germline V gene data show CDR1 as SGHVS and CDR2 as FQNEAQ. CDR3 length equals 14 residues.

The genes are TRBV7-9 and TRBJ2-2, with 10 bases lining up with TRBD1. The CDR3 contains 16 residues. Trimming cost V 5 bases and J 4 bases; bases outside gene matches: 7. From germline, CDR1 is SEHNR and CDR2 FQNEAQ (reference sequence). In nucleotides, the CDR3 is TGTGCCAGCAGCCCAAGGACAGGGGGTATCACCGGGGAGCTGTTTTTT. Amino acid sequence: CASSPRTGGITGELFF.

The rearrangement uses TRBV15 and TRBJ2-5, with D unresolved. Trimming took 0 bases from V and 5 from J, leaving 7 bases between them. Germline CDR1 is LNHNV and CDR2 is YYDKDF (reference sequence). The CDR3 loop spans 13 amino acids. Written as DNA, the CDR3 is TGTGCCACCAGCAGAGATGGCAGGGAGACCCAGTACTTC. It translates to CATSRDGRETQYF. Filled out from reference TRBV15 and TRBJ2-5, the complete variable domain reads DAMVIQNPRYQVTQFGKPVTLSCSQTLNHNVMYWYQQKSSQAPKLLFHYYDKDFNNEADTPDNFQSRRPNTSFCFLDIRSPGLGDTAMYLCATSRDGRETQYFGPGTRLLVL.

J is TRBJ2-5 and V is TRBV3-1 (or the pseudogene TRBV3-2); a weak D match, TRBD1 (6 bases). The V gene's germline CDR1 is LGHDT and CDR2 YNNKEL (reference sequence). V was trimmed by 0 bases and J by 9 bases, leaving 17 bases between them. The CDR3 covers 15 residues. This CDR3 reads CASSQDRGGFEAQYF. In DNA, the CDR3 is TGTGCCAGCAGCCAAGACAGGGGTGGGTTCGAGGCCCAGTACTTC.

In regard to this clone: The junction does not match germline at one end; this may be a read error. This chain uses TRBV5-1 with TRBJ2-1, with 10 bases fitting TRBD1. This CDR3 has 13 residues. CDR1 is SGHRS, CDR2 YFSETQ, per germline. The DNA of the CDR3 is TGTGCCAGCAGTCGGGACAGGGGCAATGAGCAGTTCTTC. Its protein is CASSRDRGNEQFF.

This chain uses TRBV12-3 or TRBV12-4 with TRBJ2-7; D gene ambiguous. The CDR3 is 13 amino acids. Trimming took off 2 bases at V and 6 bases at J, with 11 bases between the two ends. Here the CDR3 reads CASSLNRVGEQYF. The CDR3 DNA reads TGTGCCAGCAGTTTAAACAGAGTGGGCGAGCAGTACTTC.

This clone showed up just once. The CDR3 DNA is TGTGCCAGCAGCTTAGTCCAGCAGGGGTCGGGAGAGCAGTACTTC. It encodes CASSLVQQGSGEQYF. The rearrangement joins TRBV7-2 to TRBJ2-7, with D perhaps TRBD1 (6 bases). This CDR3 contains 15 residues. Germline V gene lookup returns CDR1 SGHTA and CDR2 FQGNSA. The germline V and J ends were trimmed by 1 base and 7 bases, with 17 bases remaining between them.

A remark on this clone: This specimen includes other DNA sequences encoding the same CDR3. J is TRBJ2-7 and V is TRBV6-1; 8 positions agree with TRBD2. There are 15 residues in the CDR3. Germline CDR1 is MNHNS and CDR2 is SASEGT. Trimming at V came to 3 bases and at J to 0 bases, leaving 4 bases not matched to a gene. CDR3 sequence reads: CASSEASGSSYEQYF. CDR3 coding DNA: TGTGCCAGCAGTGAGGCAAGCGGGAGCTCCTACGAGCAGTACTTC.

The chain is built from TRBV13 and TRBJ1-4, with a tentative D call TRBD1 (5 bases). This CDR3 spans 16 amino acids. Trimming shortened V by 1 base and J by 3 bases, and 12 bases separated the two germline ends. Looked up from germline, CDR1 is PRHDT and CDR2 is FYEKMQ (reference sequence). The chain's CDR3 is CASSLALQVANEKLFF. CDR3 nucleotide sequence: TGTGCCAGCAGCTTAGCCTTACAGGTGGCTAATGAAAAACTGTTTTTT.